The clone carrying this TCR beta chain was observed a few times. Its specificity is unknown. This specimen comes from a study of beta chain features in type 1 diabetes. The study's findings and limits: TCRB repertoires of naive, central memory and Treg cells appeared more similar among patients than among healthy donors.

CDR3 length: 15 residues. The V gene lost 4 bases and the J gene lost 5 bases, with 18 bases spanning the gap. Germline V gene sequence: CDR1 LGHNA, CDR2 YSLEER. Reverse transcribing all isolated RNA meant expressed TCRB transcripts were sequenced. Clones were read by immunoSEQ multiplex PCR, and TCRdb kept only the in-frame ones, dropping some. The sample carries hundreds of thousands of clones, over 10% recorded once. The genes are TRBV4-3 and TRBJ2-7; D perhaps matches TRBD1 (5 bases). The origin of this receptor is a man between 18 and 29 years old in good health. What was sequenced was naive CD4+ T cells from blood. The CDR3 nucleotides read TGCGCCAGCAGCCTCCAGGGCCAGGGATGGGACGAGCAGTACTTC. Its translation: CASSLQGQGWDEQYF.